This is a list of T cell receptor beta chains from one sample in a study of cytomegalovirus exposure and HLA in healthy donors. Generated by immunoSEQ multiplex PCR, the TCRdb table keeps only in-frame clones and is missing some. The sample holds under 200,000 clones, roughly 80% seen once. Sequenced input: PBMCs. These receptors came from a girl aged 2-10 years in good health and CMV-seropositive. CDR3s include the opening cysteine and the closing phenylalanine or tryptophan. A D gene is named only where the DNA matches it firmly. Not all rows give a size; the values are once, few, many and, for expanded clones, a class.

>NA|TRBJ2-7|TRBD2|TRBV5-1
CASSLSPSGRYEQYF
TGCGCCAGCAGCTTGAGCCCTAGCGGGAGATACGAGCAGTACTTC
>NA|TRBJ2-2|NA|TRBV5-6
CASSSTGWENTGELFF
TGTGCCAGCAGCTCCACGGGATGGGAGAACACCGGGGAGCTGTTTTTT
>NA|TRBJ1-1|NA|TRBV27
CASSLLPNTEAFF
TGTGCCAGCAGTTTACTCCCGAACACTGAAGCTTTCTTT
>NA|TRBJ1-1|NA|TRBV6-4
CASSDKSEVTGRNTEAFF
TGTGCCAGCAGTGACAAGAGTGAGGTGACAGGAAGGAACACTGAAGCTTTCTTT
>NA|TRBJ1-1|NA|TRBV6-5
CATETRVINTEAFF
TGTGCCACCGAGACCAGGGTCATTAACACTGAAGCTTTCTTT
>NA|TRBJ1-4|NA|TRBV7-9
CASSSERPGVTANEKLFF
TGTGCCAGCAGCTCTGAACGTCCGGGGGTCACGGCTAATGAAAAACTGTTTTTT
>NA|TRBJ1-5|TRBD1|TRBV4-1
CASSQGLQGVRNQPQHF
TGCGCCAGCAGCCAAGGGTTGCAGGGGGTCCGCAATCAGCCCCAGCATTTT
>NA|TRBJ2-3|NA|TRBV19
CASITEDTQYF
TGTGCCAGTATCACGGAGGATACGCAGTATTTT
>NA|TRBJ1-3|TRBD1|TRBV6-1
CASSDSGTGGNTIYF
TGTGCCAGCAGTGATTCCGGGACAGGAGGAAACACCATATATTTT
>NA|TRBJ2-4|TRBD2|TRBV19
CASRGGNIQYF
TGTGCCAGTAGGGGGGGGAACATTCAGTACTTC
>NA|TRBJ2-1|TRBD2|TRBV28
CASSLLAGPFNEQFF
TGTGCCAGCAGTCTCCTAGCGGGGCCTTTTAATGAGCAGTTCTTC
>NA|TRBJ2-5|TRBD1|TRBV28
CASRQYRGRFQRETQYF
TGTGCCAGCAGACAATACAGGGGACGGTTTCAAAGGGAGACCCAGTACTTC
>NA|TRBJ2-2|TRBD1|TRBV5-1
CASSLAPRRGLIGELFF
TGCGCCAGCAGCTTGGCCCCCCGCAGGGGGCTTATCGGGGAGCTGTTTTTT
>NA|TRBJ2-2|NA|TRBV5-1
CASSADWMSTGELFF
TGCGCCAGCAGCGCAGACTGGATGAGCACCGGGGAGCTGTTTTTT
>once|TRBJ1-3|TRBD1|TRBV5-1
CASSSGTGGISGNTIYF
TGCGCCAGCAGCTCCGGGACAGGGGGTATCTCTGGAAACACCATATATTTT
>NA|TRBJ2-7|TRBD2|TRBV5-1
CASSLTRTSGYEQYF
TGCGCCAGCAGCTTGACCCGGACTAGCGGCTACGAGCAGTACTTC
>few|TRBJ2-3|NA|TRBV19
CASSIERADTQYF
TGTGCCAGTAGTATAGAGAGGGCAGATACGCAGTATTTT
>NA|TRBJ1-3|TRBD1|TRBV30
CAWSVQGGESTIYF
TGTGCCTGGAGTGTACAGGGGGGGGAGAGCACCATATATTTT
>NA|TRBJ2-5|TRBD2|TRBV27
CASSTLAGGGEQYF
TGTGCCAGCAGCACATTAGCGGGAGGAGGGGAGCAGTACTTC
>NA|TRBJ2-2|TRBD2|TRBV28
CASSLLAGVHTGELFF
TGTGCCAGCAGTTTACTAGCGGGGGTACACACCGGGGAGCTGTTTTTT
>NA|TRBJ2-1|NA|TRBV29-1
CSVGRLRDNEQFF
TGCAGCGTTGGTAGGTTACGGGACAATGAGCAGTTCTTC
>NA|TRBJ2-2|NA|TRBV7-9
CASSLRGGGAATGELFF
TGTGCCAGCAGCTTAAGGGGGGGCGGTGCGGCGACCGGGGAGCTGTTTTTT
>NA|TRBJ1-5|TRBD1|TRBV5-1
CASSSGQSNQPQHF
TGCGCCAGCAGCTCGGGACAGAGCAATCAGCCCCAGCATTTT
>NA|TRBJ1-3|NA|TRBV30
CAWWRKTGNTIYF
TGTGCCTGGTGGAGAAAAACTGGAAACACCATATATTTT
>NA|TRBJ1-5|TRBD1|TRBV6-1
CASSSDRDGQPQHF
TGTGCCAGCAGTTCCGACAGGGACGGGCAGCCCCAGCATTTT
>few|TRBJ1-3|NA|TRBV23-1
CASSQRRAGAGNTIYF
TGCGCCAGCAGCCAACGGAGGGCGGGGGCTGGAAACACCATATATTTT
>NA|TRBJ1-1|NA|TRBV25-1
CASGTLNTEAFF
TGTGCGTCCGGGACACTTAACACTGAAGCTTTCTTT
>NA|TRBJ1-1|NA|TRBV27
CASSLGGGTEAFF
TGTGCCAGCAGTTTAGGAGGCGGCACTGAAGCTTTCTTT
>NA|TRBJ1-6|TRBD1|TRBV30
CAWSSKTGGGSPLHF
TGTGCCTGGAGTTCCAAGACAGGGGGTGGTTCACCCCTCCACTTT
>NA|TRBJ1-5|NA|TRBV18
CASSPTRSNQPQHF
TGTGCCAGCTCCCCGACTCGTAGCAATCAGCCCCAGCATTTT
>NA|TRBJ1-1|NA|TRBV30
CAWSLGSMNTEAFF
TGTGCCTGGAGCCTCGGGTCCATGAACACTGAAGCTTTCTTT
>NA|TRBJ1-5|TRBD1|TRBV9
CASSVGPGGNQPQHF
TGTGCCAGCAGCGTAGGGCCAGGGGGTAATCAGCCCCAGCATTTT
>NA|TRBJ1-1|NA|TRBV27
CASSLSISGNAEAFF
TGTGCCAGCAGTTTATCGATAAGCGGGAACGCTGAAGCTTTCTTT
>NA|TRBJ2-6|NA|TRBV30
CAWSVPRLTSGANVLTF
TGTGCCTGGAGTGTACCCAGGCTAACCTCTGGGGCCAACGTCCTGACTTTC
>NA|TRBJ1-4|NA|TRBV14
CASSQDSVGVYNEKLFF
TGTGCCAGCAGCCAAGATTCCGTCGGGGTTTATAATGAAAAACTGTTTTTT
>once|TRBJ1-1|TRBD1|TRBV28
CASRPGTGTTEAFF
TGTGCCAGCAGGCCCGGGACAGGGACCACTGAAGCTTTCTTT
>few|TRBJ2-3|NA|TRBV12-5
CASGLDTRGEVTDTQYF
TGTGCTAGTGGTTTGGATACTCGAGGTGAGGTCACAGATACGCAGTATTTT
>NA|TRBJ1-2|TRBD1|TRBV6-6
CASIERTGGNYGYTF
TGTGCCAGCATCGAACGGACAGGCGGTAACTATGGCTACACCTTC
>NA|TRBJ2-3|TRBD2|TRBV28
CASIHGPRLAGVADTQYF
TGTGCCAGCATCCATGGACCCCGACTAGCGGGAGTGGCAGATACGCAGTATTTT
>NA|TRBJ2-7|TRBD2|TRBV30
CAWEPTSGTPGEQYF
TGTGCCTGGGAACCCACTAGCGGGACTCCAGGAGAGCAGTACTTC
>NA|TRBJ1-6|TRBD1|TRBV5-1
CASSRGQGTYNSPLHF
TGCGCCAGCAGCCGGGGACAGGGAACCTATAATTCACCCCTCCACTTT
>NA|TRBJ2-1|NA|TRBV6-5
CASSSLLVEEQFF
TGTGCCAGCAGTTCCTTACTAGTCGAGGAGCAGTTCTTC
>once|TRBJ1-3|NA|TRBV28
CASTQDSIGNTIYF
TGTGCCAGCACCCAAGACAGCATTGGAAACACCATATATTTT
>NA|TRBJ2-3|NA|TRBV7-3
CASSPLVDWDTQYF
TGTGCCAGCAGCCCCCTCGTGGACTGGGATACGCAGTATTTT
>NA|TRBJ2-3|NA|TRBV29-1
CSVDASGVTDTQYF
TGCAGCGTTGACGCTTCCGGAGTCACAGATACGCAGTATTTT
>NA|TRBJ1-1|NA|TRBV2
CASSEVAEDTEAFF
TGTGCCAGCAGTGAGGTCGCAGAAGACACTGAAGCTTTCTTT
>NA|TRBJ2-3|NA|TRBV6-4
CASSSGTRSTDTQYF
TGTGCCAGCAGCTCCGGGACACGAAGCACAGATACGCAGTATTTT
>NA|TRBJ1-5|NA|TRBV2
CASSEQVNQPQHF
TGTGCCAGCAGTGAACAGGTAAATCAGCCCCAGCATTTT
>NA|TRBJ1-1|NA|TRBV5-8
CASSLLRIYMDTEAFF
TGTGCCAGCAGCTTGTTGAGGATATATATGGACACTGAAGCTTTCTTT
>NA|TRBJ2-5|NA|TRBV7-6
CASSLVQAPTRQETQYF
TGTGCCAGCAGCTTAGTTCAAGCCCCTACCCGTCAAGAGACCCAGTACTTC
>NA|TRBJ1-2|NA|TRBV5-4
CASSLVRQGKGGYTF
TGTGCCAGCAGCTTGGTTCGGCAGGGAAAGGGTGGCTACACCTTC
>NA|TRBJ2-2|NA|TRBV30
CAWSGGKNTGELFF
TGTGCCTGGAGCGGGGGAAAAAACACCGGGGAGCTGTTTTTT
>few|TRBJ2-2|TRBD2|TRBV7-3
CASSLAGLAENTGELFF
TGTGCCAGCAGCTTGGCGGGACTAGCGGAGAACACCGGGGAGCTGTTTTTT
>once|TRBJ2-6|NA|TRBV28
CASSFPPRLGANSGANVLTF
TGTGCCAGCAGTTTCCCACCGCGGCTAGGGGCCAACTCTGGGGCCAACGTCCTGACTTTC
>NA|TRBJ1-5|NA|TRBV2
CASSEGRASNQPQHF
TGTGCCAGCAGTGAAGGGAGAGCGAGCAATCAGCCCCAGCATTTT